The 26 T cell receptor beta chains below all came from one sample that was sequenced in a study of blood T cell repertoires in COVID-19. This table comes from immunoSEQ multiplex PCR, and its TCRdb copy is limited to in-frame clones, with some not included. The sample records around 300,000 clones, under 90% being singletons. The sample comprised peripheral blood. The receptors come from a woman between 40 and 55 years old who had recovered from COVID-19.

The table lists this clone with a few counts. The V call is TRBV5-1, the J call TRBJ2-7; 9 bases are shared with TRBD1. This CDR3 spans 16 amino acids. V lost 4 bases, J lost 2 bases, and 10 bases stayed unmatched. The V gene's germline CDR1 is SGHRS and CDR2 YFSETQ. DNA of the CDR3: TGCGCCAGCAGCAGCGGCCGGGACAGGGCAACCTACGAGCAGTACTTC. This gives the protein CASSSGRDRATYEQYF.

This clone occurred once. The chain couples TRBV13 to TRBJ2-3; 9 positions agree with TRBD2. V gave up 5 bases and J gave up 0 bases; unmatched junction bases: 9. The CDR3 runs to 17 residues. Germline V CDR1 and CDR2: PRHDT, FYEKMQ (reference sequence). In DNA, the CDR3 is TGTGCCAGCAGCCAACGTTCTAGCGGGATAAGCACAGATACGCAGTATTTT. As protein: CASSQRSSGISTDTQYF.

The V gene is TRBV5-3, the J gene TRBJ1-3; D call uncertain. TRBV5-3 falls under the ORF class, with uncertain function. This CDR3 contains 16 residues. Trimming pared 2 bases from V and 0 bases from J, leaving 12 bases between. DNA of the CDR3: TGTGCCAGAAGCTTCCCTCCGAGGAGCTCTGGAAACACCATATATTTT. This translates into CARSFPPRSSGNTIYF.

The V call is TRBV30, the J call TRBJ1-1; D gene ambiguous. Germline V gene sequence: CDR1 GTSNPN, CDR2 SVGIG (reference sequence). There are 13 residues in the CDR3. With 2 bases removed from V and 6 bases from J, the gap between germline ends came to 13 bases. For the CDR3, the DNA is TGTGCCTGGAGTTTATGGCTGAGGGCTGAAGCTTTCTTT. Protein sequence: CAWSLWLRAEAFF.

This clone showed up just a few times. This chain links TRBV6-6 with TRBJ1-2; D is perhaps TRBD1 (5 bases). Trimming cost V 9 bases and J 1 base, with 12 bases left between them. The CDR3 runs to 13 residues. In germline, CDR1 is MNHNY, CDR2 SVGAGI (reference sequence). The CDR3 nucleotides are TGTGCCAGTCTCGACAGTCTTAACTATGGCTACACCTTC. It is translated as CASLDSLNYGYTF.

This chain links TRBV2 with TRBJ2-2; tentative D call: TRBD2 (6 bases). Germline-derived CDR1 and CDR2 are SNHLY and FYNNEI. V lost 3 bases and J lost 8, with 10 bases in between. The CDR3 contains 13 residues. CDR3 in DNA: TGTGCCAGCAGTGATCCACGGGGGGGGGAGCTGTTTTTT. Amino acids: CASSDPRGGELFF.

This rearrangement joins TRBV7-3 to TRBJ2-2, with D tentatively TRBD1 (6 bases). This CDR3 region has 15 residues. V was pared by 3 bases and J by 0 bases, with 8 bases between. Per the germline V gene, CDR1 is SGHTA and CDR2 is FQGTGA. The CDR3: CASSLTGSNTGELFF. The CDR3 DNA reads as TGTGCCAGCAGCTTGACAGGCTCGAACACCGGGGAGCTGTTTTTT.

The J gene is TRBJ2-7, the V gene TRBV11-2; maybe TRBD1 (5 bases). Germline CDR1 is SGHAT and CDR2 is FQNNGV. Deletions cut 0 bases from V and 2 bases from J, with 11 bases between. This CDR3 comprises 15 residues. Written as DNA, the CDR3 is TGTGCCAGCAGCTTAGAAGGGGCAAACGCCTACGAGCAGTACTTC. This sequence encodes CASSLEGANAYEQYF.

J is TRBJ2-5 and V is TRBV24-1; 9 bases match TRBD1. Trimming cost V 2 bases and J 6 bases; bases outside gene matches: 6. Per the germline V gene, CDR1 is KGHDR and CDR2 is SFDVKD. This CDR3 comprises 15 residues. CDR3 DNA: TGTGCCACCAGTGATTCGGGGACAGGGACGAAGACCCAGTACTTC. Translation: CATSDSGTGTKTQYF.

The chain couples TRBV5-1 to TRBJ2-2; possibly TRBD2 for D (5 bases). CDR3 length: 15 residues. V was cut by 0 bases and J by 3 bases, with 9 bases left in between. CDR1 and CDR2 from the germline V gene are SGHRS and YFSETQ. The CDR3 protein is CASSLGDYDTGELFF. CDR3 coding DNA: TGCGCCAGCAGCTTGGGTGACTACGACACCGGGGAGCTGTTTTTT.

CDR3 protein: CASGRSSYEQYF. The CDR3 DNA reads as TGTGCCAGCGGGAGGAGTTCCTACGAGCAGTACTTC. The V gene is TRBV5-4, the J gene TRBJ2-7; D is perhaps TRBD2 (6 bases). V dropped 7 bases and J dropped 1 base, with 9 bases sitting between them. The CDR3 length is 12 residues. Germline-derived CDR1 and CDR2 are SGHNT and YYREEE (reference sequence). The full variable domain, with the rest looked up from reference TRBV5-4 and TRBJ2-7, is ETGVTQSPTHLIKTRGQQVTLRCSSQSGHNTVSWYQQALGQGPQFIFQYYREEENGRGNFPPRFSGLQFPNYSSELNVNALELDDSALYLCASGRSSYEQYFGPGTRLTVT.

The chain uses TRBV10-1 and TRBJ2-7; 11 positions agree with TRBD1. The CDR3 loop spans 16 amino acids. The trim removed 3 bases at V and 9 bases at J, leaving 13 bases unmatched. Per germline, CDR1 WNHNN and CDR2 SYGVQD (reference sequence). CDR3 region: CASSDGPGQGAQGQYF. CDR3 bases: TGCGCCAGCAGTGACGGTCCCGGACAGGGGGCCCAAGGGCAGTACTTC.

The rearrangement links TRBV5-6 to TRBJ2-1; perhaps TRBD2 as D (6 bases). This CDR3 contains 14 residues. Germline-derived CDR1 and CDR2 are SGHDT and YYEEEE. V was clipped by 2 bases and J by 10 bases, with 16 bases between them. This chain's CDR3 is CASSLPFSGGEQFF. The CDR3 nucleotides read TGTGCCAGCAGCTTACCCTTTAGCGGAGGAGAGCAGTTCTTC.

The chain has TRBV7-8 and TRBJ2-1; TRBD1 agrees at 7 bases. Germline CDR1 reads SGHVS; CDR2 reads FQNEAQ. This CDR3 comprises 16 residues. Trimming removed 6 bases from V and 6 bases from J; junction bases left unmatched: 14. CDR3 region: CASSWARGQDRNEQFF. CDR3 in DNA: TGTGCCAGCAGTTGGGCCCGAGGACAGGACCGCAATGAGCAGTTCTTC.

CDR3 amino acids: CASSSPQGPPPYEQYF. The CDR3 coding sequence is TGTGCCAGCAGTTCACCCCAGGGCCCCCCTCCTTACGAGCAGTACTTC. V and J are TRBV27 and TRBJ2-7, with D possibly being TRBD1 (5 bases). Germline assignment: CDR1 MNHEY and CDR2 SMNVEV (reference sequence). The CDR3 totals 16 residues. The ends were cut back, 4 bases at V and 4 bases at J, with 20 bases in the middle.

About this clone: The same CDR3 arises from other DNA sequences in this sample as well. V gene TRBV28 combines with J gene TRBJ2-2; D is ambiguous. The CDR3 runs 12 residues. Per germline, CDR1 MDHEN and CDR2 SYDVKM. With 2 bases removed from V and 5 bases from J, the gap between germline ends came to 3 bases. As DNA, the CDR3 is TGTGCCAGCAGTTTACCAACCGGGGAGCTGTTTTTT. Encoded protein: CASSLPTGELFF.

The V gene is TRBV19, the J gene TRBJ2-1; TRBD2 matches 7 bases. Germline trimming cut 4 bases from V and 7 bases from J; bases unmatched to any gene: 7. The CDR3 runs to 14 residues. Looked up from germline, CDR1 is LNHDA and CDR2 is SQIVND (reference sequence). For the CDR3, the DNA is TGTGCCAGTAGTAGTGGGGGAGGGCCGAATGAGCAGTTCTTC. This sequence encodes CASSSGGGPNEQFF.

The CDR3, as DNA: TGTGCCAGCTCGGGACTAGCTGGTAATGAGCAGTTCTTC. The encoded protein is CASSGLAGNEQFF. This rearrangement joins TRBV6-5 to TRBJ2-1, with 9 nucleotides matching TRBD2. This CDR3 is built from 13 residues. Per germline, CDR1 MNHEY and CDR2 SVGAGI. The V segment lost 8 bases and the J segment 7 bases; nucleotides outside the gene matches: 6.

J is TRBJ1-1 and V is TRBV18; unclear D gene. The germline CDR1 and CDR2 sequences are KGHSH and LQKENI. This CDR3 has 16 residues. The germline V and J ends were trimmed by 2 bases and 2 bases, with 15 bases remaining between them. The CDR3 nucleotides read TGTGCCAGCTCACCAAACGTAGGGAGTAAAAACACTGAAGCTTTCTTT. Amino acids: CASSPNVGSKNTEAFF.

J is TRBJ2-3 and V is TRBV19, with a weak D call TRBD1 (6 bases). CDR1 and CDR2 (germline): LNHDA, SQIVND (reference sequence). The CDR3 spans 15 residues. The germline V and J ends were trimmed by 0 bases and 4 bases, with 11 bases remaining between them. The CDR3 DNA reads TGTGCCAGTAGTATAGAGCCGGACAGCGCAGATACGCAGTATTTT. This gives the protein CASSIEPDSADTQYF. The full variable domain, with the rest looked up from reference TRBV19 and TRBJ2-3, is DGGITQSPKYLFRKEGQNVTLSCEQNLNHDAMYWYRQDPGQGLRLIYYSQIVNDFQKGDIAEGYSVSREKKESFPLTVTSAQKNPTAFYLCASSIEPDSADTQYFGPGTRLTVL.

This rearrangement joins TRBV7-8 to TRBJ2-7; 8 bases fit TRBD2. In germline, CDR1 is SGHVS, CDR2 FQNEAQ. Unmatched junction bases numbered 20, after V lost 7 bases and J lost 3 bases. This CDR3 has 18 residues. The CDR3 protein is CASIPWGLVGSGNYEQYF. Here the CDR3 DNA reads TGTGCCAGCATCCCGTGGGGACTAGTTGGATCCGGAAACTACGAGCAGTACTTC.

The rearrangement uses TRBV5-4 and TRBJ2-1; TRBD2 is a possible D gene (5 bases). This CDR3 has 11 amino acids. Germline V gene sequence: CDR1 SGHNT, CDR2 YYREEE (reference sequence). Deletions cut 4 bases from V and 10 bases from J, with 9 bases between. The CDR3 DNA is TGTGCCAGCAGCCGACCGGGAGAGCAGTTCTTC. It specifies CASSRPGEQFF.

The gene calls are TRBV6-2 or TRBV6-3 and TRBJ2-1; 13 nucleotides agree with TRBD2. Germline assignment: CDR1 MNHEY and CDR2 SVGEGT. CDR3 length: 16 amino acids. V trimming: 4 bases; J trimming: 6 bases; junction bases outside the gene matches: 6. The CDR3, as DNA: TGTGCCAGCAGTTTGCCGGGACTAGCGGGATCCAATGAGCAGTTCTTC. Translation: CASSLPGLAGSNEQFF.

Here the CDR3 reads CAWSIGLATDTGELFF. DNA for the CDR3: TGTGCCTGGAGTATCGGACTAGCGACGGACACCGGGGAGCTGTTTTTT. V is TRBV30 and J is TRBJ2-2; 9 nucleotides line up with TRBD2. The CDR3 contains 16 residues. The junction had 7 bases not matched to a gene; V was cut back by 2 bases and J by 3 bases. Germline-derived CDR1 and CDR2 are GTSNPN and SVGIG (reference sequence).

The chain joins TRBV28 to TRBJ2-1; possibly TRBD1 for D (6 bases). The CDR3 is 16 amino acids. Trimming took off 3 bases at V and 0 bases at J, with 12 bases between the two ends. Germline V CDR1 and CDR2: MDHEN, SYDVKM. CDR3 sequence (DNA): TGTGCCAGCAGTTTGGACAGTTTCTTCTCCTACAATGAGCAGTTCTTC. This sequence encodes CASSLDSFFSYNEQFF.

This clone appeared a single time. V gene TRBV11-2 combines with J gene TRBJ2-1; no reliable D call. The germline V and J ends were trimmed by 1 base and 0 bases, with 10 bases remaining between them. Germline V gene sequence: CDR1 SGHAT, CDR2 FQNNGV. CDR3 length equals 16 residues. CDR3 coding DNA: TGTGCCAGCAGCTTAGCTCTAGATCGCTCCTACAATGAGCAGTTCTTC. This sequence encodes CASSLALDRSYNEQFF.